This entry lists 22 T cell receptor beta chains sequenced from one sample in a study of blood T cell repertoires in COVID-19. Profiled with immunoSEQ multiplex PCR; TCRdb holds only in-frame clones, not every one. The top ten hold about 4.6% of the sample, which has about 290,000 clones, 85% to 90% seen once. Sequencing was carried out using peripheral blood. These receptors were taken from a man aged 40-49 years with acute or convalescent COVID-19.

V is TRBV29-1 and J is TRBJ2-3, with D maybe TRBD1 (6 bases). Germline CDR1 SQVTM, CDR2 ANQGSEA. The length of the CDR3 is 14 residues. Trimming cost V 1 base and J 7 bases, with 15 bases left between them. CDR3 protein: CSVEVGAGANTQYF. CDR3 nucleotide sequence: TGCAGCGTTGAAGTGGGCGCAGGGGCAAATACGCAGTATTTT.

The chain joins TRBV27 to TRBJ1-2; possibly TRBD1 for D (5 bases). This CDR3 contains 15 residues. V was shortened by 2 bases and J by 4 bases, with 14 bases between the two germline ends. CDR1 and CDR2 (germline): MNHEY, SMNVEV (reference sequence). In DNA, the CDR3 is TGTGCCAGCAGTTTAACGGCCACCCAGGGCTATGGCTACACCTTC. It specifies CASSLTATQGYGYTF.

This clone has just a few counts. This chain joins TRBV21-1 and TRBJ1-1. TRBV21-1 is a listed pseudogene. The CDR3 is made up of 14 amino acids. CDR3 coding DNA: TGTGCCAGCAGCAAAGGGCGGGTGAACACTGAAGCTTTCTTT. Its translation: CASSKGRVNTEAFF.

The chain recombines TRBV6-5 with TRBJ1-5; D may be TRBD1 (5 bases). This CDR3 has 14 amino acids. V lost 7 bases and J 1 base, leaving 11 bases between the germline ends. Per the germline V gene, CDR1 is MNHEY and CDR2 is SVGAGI. CDR3 sequence reads: CASMERQSNQPQHF. The CDR3 coding sequence is TGTGCCAGCATGGAAAGACAGAGCAATCAGCCCCAGCATTTT.

In this sample, this clone turned up a few times. V usage is TRBV6-5 and J usage is TRBJ1-2; a possible D gene is TRBD1 (5 bases). The CDR3 spans 14 residues. Germline values: CDR1 MNHEY, CDR2 SVGAGI. The germline V and J ends were trimmed by 5 bases and 2 bases, with 12 bases remaining between them. This CDR3 is CASSRFRENYGYTF. The CDR3 region has the DNA TGTGCCAGCAGTCGGTTCAGGGAAAACTATGGCTACACCTTC.

A few counts support this clone. This chain joins TRBV6-5 and TRBJ1-1; 7 nucleotides agree with TRBD1. This CDR3 has 14 residues. Per germline, CDR1 MNHEY and CDR2 SVGAGI. The junction had 4 bases not matched to a gene; V was cut back by 2 bases and J by 4 bases. The CDR3 sequence: CASSYKQGGTEAFF. CDR3 sequence (DNA): TGTGCCAGCAGTTACAAGCAGGGGGGCACTGAAGCTTTCTTT.

V gene TRBV7-9 combines with J gene TRBJ1-6; no reliable D call. Germline loops: CDR1 SEHNR, CDR2 FQNEAQ (reference sequence). Trimming pared 0 bases from V and 6 bases from J, leaving 6 bases between. The CDR3 loop spans 14 amino acids. CDR3 in DNA: TGTGCCAGCAGCTTAGCATCCGTTAATTCACCCCTCCACTTT. Protein product: CASSLASVNSPLHF.

This rearrangement joins TRBV9 to TRBJ1-2; D is unclear. The CDR3 is 16 residues long. V lost 7 bases and J 1 base, leaving 20 bases between the germline ends. Germline V gene sequence: CDR1 SGDLS, CDR2 YYNGEE. This chain's CDR3 is CASSPREGALNYGYTF. DNA of the CDR3: TGTGCCAGCTCTCCTAGGGAGGGTGCCCTTAACTATGGCTACACCTTC.

The genes are TRBV5-1 and TRBJ1-1; the match to TRBD1 covers 7 bases. Germline loops: CDR1 SGHRS, CDR2 YFSETQ. This CDR3 is 14 amino acids long. The V gene end was trimmed by 4 bases and the J gene end by 5 bases; junction bases not matched to a gene: 8. The CDR3 loop is CASSLGQVRTEAFF. In DNA, the CDR3 is TGCGCCAGCAGCCTAGGACAGGTGAGAACTGAAGCTTTCTTT.

The rearrangement joins TRBV24-1 to TRBJ2-1, with TRBD2 as a possible D gene (5 bases). Germline CDR1 is KGHDR and CDR2 is SFDVKD. The ends were cut back, 1 base at V and 8 bases at J, with 20 bases in the middle. The length of the CDR3 is 17 residues. CDR3 DNA: TGTGCCACCAGTGATTTAGACGGAACTAGGTCCAAAGATGAGCAGTTCTTC. It is translated as CATSDLDGTRSKDEQFF.

The V gene is TRBV3-1 (or the pseudogene TRBV3-2), the J gene TRBJ1-2; 7 nucleotides align to TRBD1. V lost 2 bases to trimming and J lost 6 bases; unmatched junction nucleotides: 15. CDR1 and CDR2 (germline): LGHDT, YNNKEL (reference sequence). CDR3 length equals 17 residues. CDR3 region: CASSQRTVRVQGNGYTF. The CDR3 region has the DNA TGTGCCAGCAGCCAACGTACAGTGCGGGTACAGGGGAATGGCTACACCTTC.

CDR3 in DNA: TGTGCCAGCAGCCATACTCTCTTCTCTGGAAACACCATATATTTT. This translates into CASSHTLFSGNTIYF. The V and J genes are TRBV3-1 (or the pseudogene TRBV3-2) and TRBJ1-3; no firm D call. The germline gives CDR1 LGHDT, CDR2 YNNKEL (reference sequence). V was pared by 3 bases and J by 0 bases, with 9 bases between. CDR3 size: 15 residues.

This rearrangement joins TRBV7-9 to TRBJ2-6, with D possibly TRBD1 on 6 matching bases. The CDR3 runs 15 residues. Trimming shortened V by 6 bases and J by 4 bases, and 13 bases separated the two germline ends. The germline CDR1 and CDR2 sequences are SEHNR and FQNEAQ (reference sequence). The DNA for the CDR3 is TGTGCCAGCAGGGGTCAGGGGTCCGGGGCCAACGTCCTGACTTTC. Its protein product is CASRGQGSGANVLTF.

The CDR3 protein is CASSLEQVFSGQYF. In DNA form, the CDR3 reads TGTGCCAGCAGCTTGGAACAGGTTTTTAGTGGGCAGTATTTT. The chain uses TRBV5-6 and TRBJ2-3; tentative D call: TRBD1 (5 bases). From germline, CDR1 is SGHDT and CDR2 YYEEEE. Trimming removed 0 bases at V and 11 bases at J, with 16 bases between. The CDR3 runs 14 residues.

The chain combines TRBV30 with TRBJ1-3; D is unresolved. Trimming removed 2 bases from V and 11 bases from J, with 13 bases in between. The CDR3 extends over 12 amino acids. CDR1 GTSNPN and CDR2 SVGIG come from the germline V gene (reference sequence). The CDR3 loop is CAWSPLSKSIYF. DNA of the CDR3: TGTGCCTGGAGTCCACTTTCTAAGTCCATATATTTT.

The chain has TRBV10-3 and TRBJ2-3; TRBD1 matches 9 bases. CDR1 is ENHRY, CDR2 SYGVKD, per germline. This CDR3 is built from 14 residues. V shed 5 bases, J shed 5 bases, and the junction held 5 bases outside the gene matches. Here the CDR3 reads CAISKQGAGDTQYF. The DNA of the CDR3 is TGTGCCATCAGTAAACAGGGGGCCGGAGATACGCAGTATTTT.

This chain links TRBV19 with TRBJ2-6, with 7 nucleotides matching TRBD1. The CDR3 contains 17 residues. The germline CDR1 and CDR2 sequences are LNHDA and SQIVND (reference sequence). J was trimmed by 0 bases and V by 7 bases; bases with no gene match: 9. CDR3 sequence reads: CASTLGTGDSGANVLTF. The CDR3 DNA reads TGTGCCAGTACCCTCGGCACAGGGGACTCTGGGGCCAACGTCCTGACTTTC. Together with reference TRBV19 and TRBJ2-6, the CDR3 gives the full variable domain: DGGITQSPKYLFRKEGQNVTLSCEQNLNHDAMYWYRQDPGQGLRLIYYSQIVNDFQKGDIAEGYSVSREKKESFPLTVTSAQKNPTAFYLCASTLGTGDSGANVLTFGAGSRLTVL.

V is TRBV5-1 and J is TRBJ2-7; a weak D match, TRBD2 (6 bases). The CDR3 extends over 13 amino acids. The germline gives CDR1 SGHRS, CDR2 YFSETQ. V gave up 4 bases and J gave up 4 bases, with 12 bases separating them. The CDR3 sequence: CASSAGRTYEQYF. The DNA for the CDR3 is TGCGCCAGCAGCGCAGGGAGGACATACGAGCAGTACTTC.

This chain links TRBV7-2 with TRBJ1-6; 7 bases match TRBD1. The V gene end was trimmed by 4 bases and the J gene end by 9 bases; junction bases not matched to a gene: 9. The V gene's germline CDR1 is SGHTA and CDR2 FQGNSA. The CDR3 has 15 residues. The CDR3 spells CASSSQGQGVSPLHF. The CDR3 nucleotides are TGTGCCAGCAGCTCACAGGGGCAGGGGGTTTCACCCCTCCACTTT.

The V gene is TRBV7-2, the J gene TRBJ1-5, with 9 bases that match TRBD1. Looked up from germline, CDR1 is SGHTA and CDR2 is FQGNSA. The CDR3 has 15 amino acids. Trimming removed 6 bases from V and 6 bases from J; junction bases left unmatched: 9. This CDR3 reads CASSLDGTGLQPQHF. The CDR3 DNA reads as TGTGCCAGCAGTCTCGACGGGACAGGGCTTCAGCCCCAGCATTTT.

This sequence joins TRBV12-3 or TRBV12-4 and TRBJ1-2; no definite D call. The CDR3 loop spans 12 amino acids. V lost 1 base and J 7 bases, leaving 7 bases between the germline ends. The chain's CDR3 is CASSLGAGGYTF. In DNA form, the CDR3 reads TGTGCCAGCAGTTTAGGGGCAGGTGGCTACACCTTC.

This chain connects TRBV2 to TRBJ1-2; possibly TRBD1 for D (6 bases). CDR1 and CDR2 (germline): SNHLY, FYNNEI. V was clipped by 9 bases and J by 3 bases, with 14 bases between them. The CDR3 length is 13 residues. The CDR3 protein is CASSQGPDYGYTF. The DNA of the CDR3 is TGTGCCAGTTCACAGGGACCAGACTATGGCTACACCTTC.